This T cell receptor (beta chain) was documented in a study of memory CD4+ T cells and cytomegalovirus serostatus. Whole-study results and caveats: Repertoires predicted CMV serostatus with median bootstrapped AUC of about 0.96.

Per the authors' pipeline: Out-of-frame sequences were removed, leaving a few million distinct TCRbeta sequences. This table comes from immunoSEQ multiplex PCR, and its TCRdb copy is limited to in-frame clones, with some not included. The V and J calls and clone size were taken over from that table, and D and trimming were inferred from the DNA. The profile shows approximately 51,000 clones, 60% to 80% of them singletons. Single viable CD3+CD4+CD8-CD45RO+ cells were sorted as the memory CD4+ T cells. Donors' CMV status reflects serum IgG against pp150, pp28, p38, p52. Positive selection with CD4 microbeads enriched total CD4+ T cells. Trimming pared 4 bases from V and 6 bases from J, leaving 9 bases between. The CDR3 is 12 residues long. The germline CDR1 and CDR2 sequences are SEHNR and FQNEAQ (reference sequence). As for this clone: Its antigen is unidentified.

The receptor was isolated from an adult in good health and CMV-seropositive. The gene calls are TRBV7-9 and TRBJ1-2; D gene uncertain. Sequences were obtained from memory CD4+ T cells from blood. CDR3 amino acids: CASSSYSDGYTF. CDR3 sequence (DNA): TGTGCCAGCAGCTCGTATAGCGATGGCTACACCTTC.